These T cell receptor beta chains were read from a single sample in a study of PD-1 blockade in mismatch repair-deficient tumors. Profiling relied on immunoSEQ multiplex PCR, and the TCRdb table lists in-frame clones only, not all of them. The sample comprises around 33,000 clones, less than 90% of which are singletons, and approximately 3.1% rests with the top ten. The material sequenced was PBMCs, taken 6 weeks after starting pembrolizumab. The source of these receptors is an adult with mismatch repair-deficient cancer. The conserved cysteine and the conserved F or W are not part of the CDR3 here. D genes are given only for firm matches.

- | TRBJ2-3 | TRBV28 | ASSFGQGTQY
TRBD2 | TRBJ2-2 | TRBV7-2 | ASSPTSGRYTGELF
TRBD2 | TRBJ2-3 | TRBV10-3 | AISPLLLQRECDTQY
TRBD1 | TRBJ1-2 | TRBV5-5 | ASLGQGVYGYT
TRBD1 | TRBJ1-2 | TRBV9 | ASSQDREVYGYT
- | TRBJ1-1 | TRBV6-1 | ASSGSGRGTEAF
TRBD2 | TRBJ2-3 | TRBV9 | ASSVGMSGRTTDTQY
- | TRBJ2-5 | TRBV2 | ASSEQGFGKETQY
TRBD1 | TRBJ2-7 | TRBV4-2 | ASSQSGQGPYEQY
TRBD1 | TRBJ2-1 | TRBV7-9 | ASSFGQANKF
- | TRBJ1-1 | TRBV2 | ATKGQSNTEAF
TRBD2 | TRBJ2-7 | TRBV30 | ACKTSGKSY
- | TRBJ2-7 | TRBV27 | ASSLSPEFYEQY
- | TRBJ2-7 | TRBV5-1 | ASSLAASYEQY
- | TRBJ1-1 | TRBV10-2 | ASSESLGSNTEAF
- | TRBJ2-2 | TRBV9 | ASSPQAYAENTGELF
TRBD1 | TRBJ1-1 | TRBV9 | ASSVTGSGGSEAF
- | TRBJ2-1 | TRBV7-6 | ASTRGGSYNEQF
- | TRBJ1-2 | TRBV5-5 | ASSLDPYGYT
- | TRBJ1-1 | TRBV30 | AWAGGAPEAF
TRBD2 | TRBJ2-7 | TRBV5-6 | ASRPSGSSYEQY
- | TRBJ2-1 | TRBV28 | ASSLYTPRDNEQF
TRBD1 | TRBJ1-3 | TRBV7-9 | ASSLGTGGINTIY
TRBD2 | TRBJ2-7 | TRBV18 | ASSPSASGEYEQY
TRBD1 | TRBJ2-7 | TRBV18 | ASSLQGREGEQY
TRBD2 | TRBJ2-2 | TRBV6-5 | ASSYSTSGNTGELF
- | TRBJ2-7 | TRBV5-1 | ASSPGQTAVEQY
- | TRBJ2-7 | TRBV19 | ASSMPGLGSYEQY
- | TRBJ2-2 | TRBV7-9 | ASSLGGRANTGELF
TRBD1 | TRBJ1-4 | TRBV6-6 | ASSYGDRANEKLF
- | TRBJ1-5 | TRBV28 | ASRQSNQPQH
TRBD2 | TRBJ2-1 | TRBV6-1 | ASSEPRLAAYNEQF
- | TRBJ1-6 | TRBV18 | ASSPPSQIGPLH
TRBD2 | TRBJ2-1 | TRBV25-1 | ASSPGSGRGSYNEQF
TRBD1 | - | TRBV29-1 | SVTGGYEQY
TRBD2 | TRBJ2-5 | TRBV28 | ASSRGGQETQY
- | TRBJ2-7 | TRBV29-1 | SVESQNYEQY
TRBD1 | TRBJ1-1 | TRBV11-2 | ASSSTPGQGTEAF
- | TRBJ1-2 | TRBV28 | ASSSLDGIYT
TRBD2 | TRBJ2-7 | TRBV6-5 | ASSYWAGGGYEQY
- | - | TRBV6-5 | ASKRDSHSYEQY
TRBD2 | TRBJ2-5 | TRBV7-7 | ASSTRTSGGQETQY
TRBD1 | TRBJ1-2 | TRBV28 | ASSFEGADYGYT
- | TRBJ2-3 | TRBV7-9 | ASSLVVAIKGDTQY
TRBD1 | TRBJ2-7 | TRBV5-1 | ASSTRGDSTYEQY
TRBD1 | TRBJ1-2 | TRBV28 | ASKPNQWGQLHYGYT
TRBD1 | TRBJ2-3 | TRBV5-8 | ASSIGTVSTDTQY
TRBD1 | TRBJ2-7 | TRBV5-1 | ASSPTGLDEQY
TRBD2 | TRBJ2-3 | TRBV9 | ASSSRLAGDGAGTDTQY
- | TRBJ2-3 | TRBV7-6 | ASSTRTASTDTQY
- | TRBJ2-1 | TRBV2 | ASTTTNYGEQF
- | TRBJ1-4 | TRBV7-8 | ASSLEGVVEKLF
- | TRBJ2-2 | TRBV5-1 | ASSLARWTGELF
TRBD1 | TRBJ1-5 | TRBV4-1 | ASSIGQGDQPQH
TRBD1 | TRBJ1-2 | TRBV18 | ASSPPGNRGKNYGYT
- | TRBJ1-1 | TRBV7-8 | ASSNGQKGNTEAF
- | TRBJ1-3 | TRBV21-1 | ASSKRRGSGNTIY
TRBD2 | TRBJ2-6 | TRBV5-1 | ASSNIWGGSNVLT
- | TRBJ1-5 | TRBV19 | ASSIFAVGSNQPQH